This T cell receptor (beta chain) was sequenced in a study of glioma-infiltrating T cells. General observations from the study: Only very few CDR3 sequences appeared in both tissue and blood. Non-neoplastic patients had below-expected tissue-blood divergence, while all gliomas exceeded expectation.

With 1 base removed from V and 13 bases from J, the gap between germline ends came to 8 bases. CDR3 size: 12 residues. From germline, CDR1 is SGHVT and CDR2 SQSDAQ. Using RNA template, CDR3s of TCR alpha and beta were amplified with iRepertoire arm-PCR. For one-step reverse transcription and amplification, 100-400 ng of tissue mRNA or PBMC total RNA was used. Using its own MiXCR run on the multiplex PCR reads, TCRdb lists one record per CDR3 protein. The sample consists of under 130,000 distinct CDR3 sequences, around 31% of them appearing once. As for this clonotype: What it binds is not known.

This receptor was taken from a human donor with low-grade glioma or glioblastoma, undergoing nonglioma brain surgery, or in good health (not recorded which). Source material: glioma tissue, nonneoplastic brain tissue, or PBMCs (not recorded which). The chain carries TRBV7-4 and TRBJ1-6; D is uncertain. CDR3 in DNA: TGTGCCAGCAGCTTAGATACAGTTCCCCTCCACTTT. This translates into CASSLDTVPLHF.